This TCR beta chain was identified in a study of cytotoxic CD8 clonotypes in ibrutinib-treated CLL. General study findings and limits: With treatment, public clonotypes, which were uncommon, either contracted or remained stable. Clonality went up at ibrutinib response and then declined back toward baseline at progression.

As for this clone: What it binds is unknown. Other DNA sequences in this specimen translate into the identical CDR3.

Assay used: immunoSEQ multiplex PCR; TCRdb lists only in-frame clones, some missing. This table has 200,000 or so clones, 60% to 80% appearing once. V lost 2 bases and J 5 bases, leaving 7 bases between the germline ends. The CDR3 length is 13 residues. Germline CDR1 KGHSH, CDR2 LQKENI. The source was PBMCs, collected after 12 months of ibrutinib treatment. The clonotype originates from a human donor with chronic lymphocytic leukemia. The rearrangement links TRBV18 to TRBJ1-5; TRBD1 is a possible D gene (6 bases). The CDR3 DNA reads as TGTGCCAGCTCACCAGGGGGCGATCAGCCCCAGCATTTT. Encoded protein: CASSPGGDQPQHF.